Sequencing of this TCR beta chain was carried out in a study of human T cells and chemical hapten exposure. This clonotype was picked up a small number of times. Losses at the gene ends were 2 bases for V and 3 bases for J; bases not matched to a gene: 2. The CDR3 is 14 residues long. Germline V CDR1 and CDR2: SGHNT, YYREEE (reference sequence). The time point: patch test 1, 2 weeks after DPC sensitization. The sample's treatment: therapeutic diphenylcyclopropenone sensitization with weekly scalp DPC. Sequencing started from total RNA isolated from unfractionated whole blood. TCRdb analysed the RACE reads with MiXCR anew, one entry per CDR3 protein. The sample lists around 57,000 distinct CDR3 sequences, 8% to 13% seen once, with approximately 1.8% in the top ten.

Sequenced material: whole blood, taken in connection with sensitization to the hapten diphenylcyclopropenone (DPC). The sequence came from a middle-aged woman with alopecia areata. Some clones in this sample may be carry-over from other donors' samples. V gene TRBV5-4 combines with J gene TRBJ2-7; 10 bases map to TRBD1. Here the CDR3 reads CASSFRDRGYEQYF. The CDR3 DNA sequence: TGTGCCAGCAGCTTCCGGGACAGGGGCTACGAGCAGTACTTC.